Listed below are T cell receptor beta chains from one sample, sequenced in a study of CXCR3-negative and CXCR3-positive naive CD8 T cells. TCRdb re-called the 5' RACE reads and catalogs CDR3 proteins one per entry, DNA excluded. Seen in this sample are about 98,000 distinct CDR3 sequences; the ten most common clones hold around 1%. Sequencing input: naive CXCR3+ CD8+ T cells from blood. The receptors were sampled from a human donor in good health. Some clones in this sample may be carry-over from other donors' samples. Both conserved end residues are part of each CDR3.

V	J	CDR3
TRBV30	TRBJ1-2	CACQGTEIDGYTF
TRBV28	TRBJ2-7	CASRLTGIQDEQYF
TRBV30	TRBJ2-3	CAGNPEGSSDTQYF
TRBV9	TRBJ2-5	CASSADSLQETQYF
TRBV12-3/TRBV12-4	TRBJ2-1	CAGSFPQGARNEQFF
TRBV28	TRBJ2-7	CASSAPVGVSYEQYF
TRBV20-1	TRBJ2-7	CSARDGYEQYF
TRBV7-9	TRBJ1-4	CASSYTGDNNEKLFF
TRBV28	TRBJ1-4	CASMPEHTKLFF
TRBV6-2/TRBV6-3	TRBJ2-3	CASSYLWTVSGTDTQYF
TRBV6-2/TRBV6-3	TRBJ2-7	CASTHSRDYFEQYF
TRBV11-1	TRBJ2-4	CASSSSGVAKNIQYF
TRBV12-3/TRBV12-4	TRBJ2-7	CASSPIGTGSIDEQYF
TRBV12-3/TRBV12-4	TRBJ1-1	CASSLAVAIVATEAFF
TRBV7-9	TRBJ2-7	CASSLEAGLWEQYF
TRBV12-3/TRBV12-4	TRBJ2-7	CASSRIEGNEQYF
TRBV7-2	TRBJ1-5	CASSAQGQLNINQPQHF
TRBV18	TRBJ2-7	CASSPGGSRIDYEKYF
TRBV19	TRBJ1-2	CASKSGYGYTF
TRBV10-3	TRBJ2-1	CAISESGNEQFF
TRBV7-9	TRBJ2-7	CASSLLRQGNYEQYF
TRBV11-2	TRBJ2-5	CASSPPSVETQYF
TRBV7-2	TRBJ2-1	CASSFGLAGYNEQFF
TRBV7-9	TRBJ2-4	CASLALGKNIQYF
TRBV4-2	TRBJ2-7	CASSQEWGTGLVEQYF
TRBV6-2/TRBV6-3	TRBJ2-5	CASSYGTSGLQETQYF
TRBV5-1	TRBJ1-1	CASSLVGGAFVPGNMNTEAFF
TRBV7-2	TRBJ1-2	CASSPGIGRYGYTF
TRBV7-2	TRBJ1-4	CASSPTGTGDKLFF
TRBV28	TRBJ2-2	CARSPRTGGLTGELFF
TRBV4-3	TRBJ1-1	CASSLGGSMNTEAFF
TRBV6-5	TRBJ1-2	CASSYDTGTNYGYTF
TRBV7-3	TRBJ2-1	CASSPIRGHNEQFF
TRBV7-2	TRBJ2-1	CASSPPGRAGGPGYNEQFF
TRBV10-3	TRBJ2-5	CAITGSLQETQYF
TRBV6-2/TRBV6-3	TRBJ1-2	CASSYAPGSHGYTF
TRBV6-2/TRBV6-3	TRBJ1-5	CASSFQELDSNQPQHF
TRBV19	TRBJ2-4	CASSNGSLSGLAKNIQYF
TRBV5-5	TRBJ2-7	CASSPQGISYYEQYF
TRBV5-1	TRBJ2-1	CASSLGDGNPDYNEQFF
TRBV7-9	TRBJ2-1	CASSWGQAAPYNEQFF
TRBV3-1	TRBJ2-3	CASSPKWGTEKTDTQYF
TRBV5-1	TRBJ2-1	CASSLVGGANSYNEQFF
TRBV7-2	TRBJ1-1	CASSFTPGPGEAFF
TRBV3-1	TRBJ2-7	CASSHLDRAYEQYF
TRBV4-3	TRBJ2-3	CASSQDRSFKGGTDTQYF
TRBV14	TRBJ2-7	CASSQRRQGAGDEQYF
TRBV29-1	TRBJ2-7	CSVVVRSSYEQYF
TRBV7-8	TRBJ2-7	CASSPLKGGPPYEQYF
TRBV29-1	TRBJ1-5	CSVGGTGNQPQHF
TRBV12-3/TRBV12-4	TRBJ2-2	CASSLNGELFF